A selection of T cell receptor beta chains follows, all from one sample in a study of T cell responses to AZD1222 COVID-19 vaccine. TCRdb's copy holds only in-frame clones and misses some; the assay was immunoSEQ multiplex PCR. The sample lists under 150,000 clones, 90% to 95% seen once, with 5.1% in the top ten. The specimen comprised peripheral blood, sampled on day 0 of AZD1222 vaccination. The receptors derive from an adult in good health. Each CDR3 is given with its conserved first and last residue. The order of the fields is D gene, clone size, J gene, V gene, CDR3 protein, CDR3 DNA. A D gene is named only where the DNA matches it firmly. Expanded clones get a size class; other rows say once, few or many, or leave the size out.

>TRBD1|.|TRBJ1-2|TRBV4-1
CASSLRQGALEGYTF
TGCGCCAGCAGCTTACGACAGGGGGCCTTGGAGGGCTACACCTTC
>.|.|TRBJ2-2|TRBV12-3/TRBV12-4
CASSLVGGGELFF
TGTGCCAGCAGTTTGGTCGGGGGCGGGGAGCTGTTTTTT
>.|.|TRBJ1-5|TRBV4-3
CASSRSIGGGNQPQHF
TGCGCCAGCAGCCGTTCAATCGGGGGGGGCAATCAGCCCCAGCATTTT
>.|once|TRBJ1-2|TRBV5-1
CASSLQQGNGYTF
TGCGCCAGCAGCTTACAACAGGGCAATGGCTACACCTTC
>TRBD2|once|TRBJ2-1|TRBV10-2
CASSPLGRERDEQFF
TGCGCCAGCAGTCCTCTGGGGCGGGAGCGCGATGAGCAGTTCTTC
>TRBD2|.|TRBJ2-2|TRBV5-6
CASSLGAGVFTGELFF
TGTGCCAGCAGCTTGGGAGCGGGGGTGTTCACCGGGGAGCTGTTTTTT
>.|once|TRBJ1-1|TRBV11-2
CASSPGPRGPFF
TGTGCCAGCAGCCCAGGCCCGAGGGGTCCTTTCTTT
>.|.|TRBJ1-6|TRBV6-5
CASSYSVVNSPLHF
TGTGCCAGCAGTTACTCGGTAGTGAATTCACCCCTCCACTTT
>.|.|TRBJ1-1|TRBV7-3
CASSPLGTTEAFF
TGTGCCAGCAGCCCGCTCGGGACCACTGAAGCTTTCTTT
>TRBD1|.|TRBJ1-1|TRBV10-3
CAISVQGDTEAFF
TGTGCCATCAGTGTGCAGGGGGATACTGAAGCTTTCTTT
>TRBD1|.|TRBJ1-2|TRBV6-5
CASRWTGSPYGYTF
TGTGCCAGCAGGTGGACAGGGAGCCCCTATGGCTACACCTTC
>.|.|TRBJ2-3|TRBV4-1
CASSQEGGIGTDTQYF
TGCGCCAGCAGCCAAGAGGGCGGGATCGGCACAGATACGCAGTATTTT
>TRBD2|once|TRBJ2-3|TRBV10-3
CAISESSGGTDTQYF
TGTGCCATCAGTGAGAGTAGCGGGGGCACAGATACGCAGTATTTT
>.|once|TRBJ1-1|TRBV6-5
CASMPGLNTEAFF
TGTGCCAGCATGCCGGGTTTGAACACTGAAGCTTTCTTT
>TRBD1|.|TRBJ2-1|TRBV18
CASSRTGGNEQFF
TGTGCCAGCTCCCGGACAGGGGGTAATGAGCAGTTCTTC
>.|.|TRBJ1-5|TRBV19
CASSTRGGGNQPQHF
TGTGCCAGTAGTACCCGGGGGGGTGGCAATCAGCCCCAGCATTTT
>.|.|TRBJ2-7|TRBV6-5
CASSYSGGIGEQYF
TGTGCCAGCAGTTACTCCGGAGGAATTGGCGAGCAGTACTTC
>TRBD1|few|TRBJ1-2|TRBV15
CATSDRRTGNGYTF
TGTGCCACCAGCGACCGCCGGACAGGGAACGGCTACACCTTC
>TRBD2|.|TRBJ2-1|TRBV5-6
CASSLGTRLEFF
TGTGCCAGCAGCTTGGGGACTAGGTTAGAGTTCTTC
>TRBD1|.|TRBJ1-4|TRBV6-5
CASSYQTGDEKLFF
TGTGCCAGCAGTTACCAAACAGGGGATGAAAAACTGTTTTTT
>.|.|TRBJ2-1|TRBV19
CASSMSVSNEQFF
TGTGCCAGTAGTATGAGTGTGAGCAATGAGCAGTTCTTC
>TRBD2|.|TRBJ2-3|TRBV7-2
CASSLDGGASDTQYF
TGTGCCAGCAGCTTAGACGGGGGGGCGTCAGATACGCAGTATTTT
>.|.|TRBJ2-1|TRBV27
CASSPSKGEAYNEQFF
TGTGCCAGCAGTCCATCGAAGGGGGAAGCCTACAATGAGCAGTTCTTC
>.|.|TRBJ2-7|TRBV1
CTSSRGTSGSYEQYF
TGCACCAGCAGCCGGGGGACTAGCGGGTCCTACGAGCAGTACTTC
>.|.|TRBJ1-1|TRBV4-1
CASSQEGGNTEAFF
TGCGCCAGCAGCCAAGAGGGGGGAAACACTGAAGCTTTCTTT
>TRBD1|once|TRBJ1-2|TRBV18
CASSPGQDRGGYTF
TGTGCCAGCTCACCTGGACAGGACCGTGGTGGCTACACCTTC
>.|.|TRBJ2-4|TRBV5-1
CASSLGARLEKNIQYF
TGCGCCAGCAGCTTGGGGGCTAGATTGGAGAAAAACATTCAGTACTTC
>.|.|TRBJ2-5|TRBV5-4
CASSLARGEETQYF
TGTGCCAGCAGCTTGGCTAGGGGAGAAGAGACCCAGTACTTC
>.|.|TRBJ2-7|TRBV27
CASTRLTSSPYEQYF
TGTGCCAGCACCCGCTTGACCTCCTCCCCCTACGAGCAGTACTTC
>TRBD1|.|TRBJ1-6|TRBV7-9
CASSPGQNSPLHF
TGTGCCAGCAGCCCGGGACAGAATTCACCCCTCCACTTT
>.|.|TRBJ1-1|TRBV23-1
CASSQSDSGNTEAFF
TGCGCCAGCAGTCAATCGGACAGCGGGAACACTGAAGCTTTCTTT
>.|.|TRBJ2-2|TRBV10-3
CAITSGVGSGELFF
TGTGCCATCACCTCGGGGGTGGGGTCCGGGGAGCTGTTTTTT
>.|.|TRBJ2-1|TRBV6-4
CASSDLQGRGEQFF
TGTGCCAGCAGTGACCTACAGGGACGGGGTGAGCAGTTCTTC
>.|.|TRBJ1-4|TRBV3-1/TRBV3-2
CASSAGYGEKLFF
TGTGCCAGCAGTGCTGGGTATGGTGAAAAACTGTTTTTT
>TRBD1|few|TRBJ1-2|TRBV5-4
CASSLSQGAFGYTF
TGTGCCAGCAGCCTGTCTCAGGGGGCGTTTGGCTACACCTTC
>TRBD2|.|TRBJ2-1|TRBV18
CASSPLYSGAPPYNEQFF
TGTGCCAGCTCACCACTTTACAGCGGGGCCCCTCCCTACAATGAGCAGTTCTTC
>.|.|TRBJ1-4|TRBV3-1/TRBV3-2
CASSQNAANEKLFF
TGTGCCAGCAGCCAGAACGCGGCTAATGAAAAACTGTTTTTT
>.|.|TRBJ1-3|TRBV18
CASSPAGRSGNTIYF
TGTGCCAGCTCACCCGCAGGGAGGAGCGGAAACACCATATATTTT
>.|.|TRBJ2-5|TRBV10-3
CAISDLDQGGEETQYF
TGTGCCATCAGTGACCTTGATCAGGGGGGGGAAGAGACCCAGTACTTC
>TRBD1|once|TRBJ1-4|TRBV6-5
CASSYFGQGDEKLFF
TGTGCCAGCAGTTATTTCGGACAGGGGGATGAAAAACTGTTTTTT
>.|few|TRBJ1-2|TRBV5-1
CASSFGGNGDGYTF
TGCGCCAGCAGCTTCGGGGGTAACGGGGATGGCTACACCTTC
>TRBD1|few|TRBJ1-2|TRBV6-5
CASSLDRGIGNYGYTF
TGTGCCAGCAGTTTGGACAGGGGGATTGGTAACTATGGCTACACCTTC
>.|.|TRBJ1-1|TRBV10-3
CAISGKENTEAFF
TGTGCCATCTCCGGGAAGGAGAACACTGAAGCTTTCTTT
>.|.|TRBJ1-1|TRBV4-1
CASSQDGGRNTEAFF
TGCGCCAGCAGCCAAGATGGGGGAAGAAACACTGAAGCTTTCTTT
>TRBD1|.|TRBJ2-5|TRBV6-5
CASSYGTGGFRETQYF
TGTGCCAGCAGTTACGGGACAGGGGGCTTTAGAGAGACCCAGTACTTC
>.|.|TRBJ2-7|TRBV5-1
CASSFESADEQYF
TGCGCCAGCAGCTTTGAGAGTGCGGACGAGCAGTACTTC